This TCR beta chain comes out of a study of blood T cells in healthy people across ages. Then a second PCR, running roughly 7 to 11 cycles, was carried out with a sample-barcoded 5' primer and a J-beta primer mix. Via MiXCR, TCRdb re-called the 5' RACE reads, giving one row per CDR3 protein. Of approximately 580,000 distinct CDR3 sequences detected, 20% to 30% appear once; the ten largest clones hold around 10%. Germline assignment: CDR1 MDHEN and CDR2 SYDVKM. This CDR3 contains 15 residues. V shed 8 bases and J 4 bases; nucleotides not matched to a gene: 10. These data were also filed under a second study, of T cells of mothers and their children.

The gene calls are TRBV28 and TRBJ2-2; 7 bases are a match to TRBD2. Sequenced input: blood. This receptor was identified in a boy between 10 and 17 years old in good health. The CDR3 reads CASSSGGSGTGELFF. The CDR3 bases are TGTGCCAGCTCGTCGGGGGGTTCGGGCACCGGGGAGCTGTTTTTT.